Below, 18 T cell receptor beta chains from the same sample are listed, as sequenced in a study of beta chain features in type 1 diabetes. Expressed TCRB transcripts got sequenced, as all isolated RNA was reverse transcribed. Sequenced by immunoSEQ multiplex PCR; TCRdb stores in-frame clones only, minus some. The sample consists of 330,000 or so clones, around 15% of them appearing once. The sequencing sample was made of central memory CD4+ T cells from blood. Receptor source: a man younger than 45 in good health.

The chain uses TRBV5-6 and TRBJ2-3; 10 bases line up with TRBD2. Germline V lookup: CDR1 SGHDT, CDR2 YYEEEE. CDR3 length: 15 amino acids. The V and J ends lost 1 base and 6 bases, in that order; junction bases with no gene match: 5. In DNA, the CDR3 is TGTGCCAGCAGCTTGCTAGCGGGGGAGGGCGATACGCAGTATTTT. It translates to CASSLLAGEGDTQYF.

This clone was found a few times. The V gene is TRBV7-6, the J gene TRBJ1-1; 7 bases agree with TRBD1. The junction had 4 bases not matched to a gene; V was cut back by 2 bases and J by 1 base. CDR1 is SGHVS and CDR2 is FNYEAQ in the germline V gene. The CDR3 length is 15 residues. CDR3 sequence: CASSLRTGTNTEAFF. The CDR3 region has the DNA TGTGCCAGCAGCTTAAGGACAGGTACGAACACTGAAGCTTTCTTT.

The chain joins TRBV7-2 to TRBJ2-4; 9 nucleotides line up with TRBD1. This CDR3 is built from 18 residues. Germline CDR1 and CDR2: SGHTA and FQGNSA. The ends lost 5 bases at V and 0 bases at J; junction bases unmatched: 11. The CDR3 loop reads CASSRLLTGGPAKNIQYF. DNA of the CDR3: TGTGCCAGCAGCCGGCTACTCACAGGGGGCCCAGCCAAAAACATTCAGTACTTC.

In this sample, this clone turned up a few times. CDR3 in amino acids: CASSLKGETEAFF. DNA of the CDR3: TGTGCCAGCAGCTTAAAGGGGGAGACTGAAGCTTTCTTT. The genes are TRBV7-9 and TRBJ1-1, with D possibly TRBD1 on 6 matching bases. The CDR3 totals 13 residues. V dropped 2 bases and J dropped 5 bases, with 9 bases sitting between them. In germline, CDR1 is SEHNR, CDR2 FQNEAQ (reference sequence).

The chain couples TRBV7-9 to TRBJ1-1, with D possibly matching TRBD1 (6 bases). Trimming stripped 5 bases from V and 2 bases from J, with 18 bases between. Germline CDR1 is SEHNR and CDR2 is FQNEAQ (reference sequence). This CDR3 is built from 16 residues. The DNA for the CDR3 is TGTGCCAGCAGCCCGCGAACCTGGACAGATAACACTGAAGCTTTCTTT. Amino acid sequence: CASSPRTWTDNTEAFF. The full variable domain, its missing parts supplied by reference TRBV7-9 and TRBJ1-1, is DTGVSQNPRHKITKRGQNVTFRCDPISEHNRLYWYRQTLGQGPEFLTYFQNEAQLEKSRLLSDRFSAERPKGSFSTLEIQRTEQGDSAMYLCASSPRTWTDNTEAFFGQGTRLTVV.

The chain employs TRBV30 and TRBJ2-4; 7 bases fit TRBD1. V was clipped by 0 bases and J by 8 bases; unmatched bases: 4. Per germline, CDR1 GTSNPN and CDR2 SVGIG (reference sequence). The CDR3 consists of 13 residues. CDR3 nucleotides: TGTGCCTGGAGTGTACAGGGGTCAGACATTCAGTACTTC. The encoded protein is CAWSVQGSDIQYF. The whole variable domain, filled in from reference TRBV30 and TRBJ2-4, reads SQTIHQWPATLVQPVGSPLSLECTVEGTSNPNLYWYRQAAGRGLQLLFYSVGIGQISSEVPQNLSASRPQDRQFILSSKKLLLSDSGFYLCAWSVQGSDIQYFGAGTRLSVL.

This clone was picked up a small number of times. This chain connects TRBV6-6 to TRBJ1-2; perhaps TRBD1 as D (6 bases). The CDR3 extends over 15 amino acids. V dropped 5 bases and J dropped 8 bases, with 21 bases sitting between them. The V gene's germline CDR1 is MNHNY and CDR2 SVGAGI (reference sequence). This CDR3 reads CASSHDPGRGAGYTF. In DNA, the CDR3 is TGTGCCAGCAGTCATGACCCGGGACGGGGGGCCGGCTACACCTTC.

The table lists this clone with a few counts. The CDR3 region is CASSTITDTQYF. The CDR3 DNA follows: TGTGCCAGTAGTACAATCACAGATACGCAGTATTTT. V is TRBV19 and J is TRBJ2-3, with D uncertain. Per germline, CDR1 LNHDA and CDR2 SQIVND (reference sequence). The CDR3 loop spans 12 amino acids. V dropped 4 bases and J dropped 2 bases, with 4 bases sitting between them. The entire variable domain, with the rest obtained from reference TRBV19 and TRBJ2-3, is as follows: DGGITQSPKYLFRKEGQNVTLSCEQNLNHDAMYWYRQDPGQGLRLIYYSQIVNDFQKGDIAEGYSVSREKKESFPLTVTSAQKNPTAFYLCASSTITDTQYFGPGTRLTVL.

The table lists this clone with a few counts. At the DNA level, this CDR3 is encoded by other sequences in the same sample as well. The V and J genes are TRBV30 and TRBJ1-2, with 7 positions matching TRBD1. This CDR3 spans 13 amino acids. CDR1 GTSNPN and CDR2 SVGIG come from the germline V gene (reference sequence). V trimming: 5 bases; J trimming: 4 bases; junction bases outside the gene matches: 7. For the CDR3, the DNA is TGTGCCTGGGGGAGGGACAGACCCTATGGCTACACCTTC. It translates to CAWGRDRPYGYTF. The full variable domain, in which reference TRBV30 and TRBJ1-2 provide the parts outside the CDR3, is SQTIHQWPATLVQPVGSPLSLECTVEGTSNPNLYWYRQAAGRGLQLLFYSVGIGQISSEVPQNLSASRPQDRQFILSSKKLLLSDSGFYLCAWGRDRPYGYTFGSGTRLTVV.

This clone was observed a few times. This sequence joins TRBV7-2 and TRBJ2-1, with D maybe TRBD2 (6 bases). From germline, CDR1 is SGHTA and CDR2 FQGNSA. Trimming cost V 3 bases and J 7 bases, with 13 bases left between them. CDR3 length: 14 amino acids. The CDR3 coding sequence is TGTGCCAGCAGCTTCGGGACTCGCGAGAATGAGCAGTTCTTC. Protein: CASSFGTRENEQFF.

The table lists this clone with a few counts. The rearrangement links TRBV6-1 to TRBJ2-7, with 8 bases aligning to TRBD2. Germline loops: CDR1 MNHNS, CDR2 SASEGT. This CDR3 contains 14 residues. The ends lost 7 bases at V and 2 bases at J; junction bases unmatched: 7. CDR3: CASTERGRAYEQYF. The CDR3 DNA reads TGTGCCAGCACAGAGCGGGGGCGAGCCTACGAGCAGTACTTC.

The rearrangement links TRBV19 to TRBJ2-5, with TRBD2 identical over 7 bases. This CDR3 is built from 14 residues. V dropped 3 bases and J dropped 5; count of bases not matched to a gene: 6. Germline V gene sequence: CDR1 LNHDA, CDR2 SQIVND (reference sequence). The CDR3: CASSISTSHETQYF. In DNA form, the CDR3 reads TGTGCCAGTAGTATCTCGACTAGCCACGAGACCCAGTACTTC.

The gene calls are TRBV10-3 and TRBJ2-5; the D call may be TRBD1 or TRBD2 (6 bases each). The germline gives CDR1 ENHRY, CDR2 SYGVKD. The CDR3 covers 14 residues. Trimming shortened V by 10 bases and J by 4 bases, and 19 bases separated the two germline ends. The CDR3 sequence is CATYRGLGSETQYF. The CDR3 region has the DNA TGTGCCACCTACCGGGGGCTGGGTTCAGAGACCCAGTACTTC.

This clone showed up just a few times. V usage is TRBV18 and J usage is TRBJ1-2; weak D call: TRBD1 (5 bases). Germline CDR1 is KGHSH and CDR2 is LQKENI. The CDR3 has 17 residues. Deletions cut 0 bases from V and 0 bases from J, with 14 bases between. This chain's CDR3 is CASSPPEGAWTNYGYTF. The CDR3 DNA reads as TGTGCCAGCTCACCACCGGAAGGGGCTTGGACTAACTATGGCTACACCTTC.

This rearrangement joins TRBV9 to TRBJ2-7; no firm D call. Looked up from germline, CDR1 is SGDLS and CDR2 is YYNGEE. The CDR3 loop spans 14 amino acids. The V and J ends lost 2 bases and 2 bases respectively, with 11 bases between them. In DNA, the CDR3 is TGTGCCAGCAGCGTGAACAGCGATACCTACGAGCAGTACTTC. Protein: CASSVNSDTYEQYF.

This clone was counted between two and nine times. The V gene is TRBV5-1, the J gene TRBJ2-1; D is uncertain. V lost 3 bases and J 4 bases, leaving 11 bases between the germline ends. Germline V gives CDR1 SGHRS, CDR2 YFSETQ. This CDR3 contains 14 residues. The CDR3 nucleotides are TGCGCCAGCAGCTCGGAAGGGCATTACAATGAGCAGTTCTTC. Amino acid sequence: CASSSEGHYNEQFF.

This clone appeared a few times. V gene TRBV5-5 combines with J gene TRBJ2-4; weak D call: TRBD2 (5 bases). This CDR3 region has 15 residues. Germline CDR1 and CDR2: SGHKS and YYEKEE (reference sequence). V lost 4 bases to trimming and J lost 7 bases, with 18 bases between them. Written as DNA, the CDR3 is TGTGCCAGCAGCCCGGAACTAGTTCTGGGGAACATTCAGTACTTC. It translates to CASSPELVLGNIQYF.

V is TRBV6-5 and J is TRBJ2-3; 14 positions agree with TRBD2. Trimming cost V 5 bases and J 4 bases; bases outside gene matches: 2. Per the germline V gene, CDR1 is MNHEY and CDR2 is SVGAGI. The CDR3 spans 15 residues. CDR3: CASSPGLAGADTQYF. In DNA form, the CDR3 reads TGTGCCAGCAGTCCGGGACTAGCGGGGGCAGATACGCAGTATTTT.